This T cell receptor beta chain was obtained from a study of beta chain features in type 1 diabetes (dated by TCRdb to about 2018). About the study as a whole: No differences in mean age, gender distribution, total cell number or subset yield were found between patients and healthy donors. A total of roughly 100 million sorted cells were examined across all samples, and the number of cells per subset was strongly correlated with RNA yield. In the study, TCRB repertoires of sorted circulating CD4+ T cell subsets from recently diagnosed type 1 diabetes patients were compared with those of matched healthy donors. Naive and central memory subsets were obtained from all 30 or so donors, but regulatory and stem cell-like memory subsets were isolated from only 8 patients and roughly 8 healthy donors.

Between the V and J ends, shortened by 1 base and 4 bases respectively, the junction contains 7 bases. Its CDR3 holds 14 amino acids, cysteine through phenylalanine. Just CDR3 DNA is preserved here, 42 bases in frame from base 1. CDR1 and CDR2 are drawn from the germline V gene: SGHNT, YENEEA. This clone occurred many times. This clone's antigen is unknown. The record has no base qualities; no much larger clone is one base away. From each donor, a single peripheral blood sample of about 100 mL on average was drawn into heparinised tubes. Using a panel that included CD45RO, CCR7, CD25, CD127, CD95 and CD27, naive, central memory, regulatory and stem cell-like memory CD4+ T cells were sorted on a BD FACSAria II. Every sorted population had a purity above 95%. PBMCs were isolated right away by Lymphoprep density gradient centrifugation and were stained directly, without culture. So that batch effects would be minimized, each experiment stained and sorted samples in pairs, pairing one healthy donor with one patient.

All of the isolated RNA was reverse transcribed with the High Capacity cDNA Reverse Transcription Kit, so expressed TCRB transcripts were sequenced. Naive, central memory and regulatory T cell samples underwent deep immunoSEQ sequencing, averaging approximately 3.5 million total reads per sample. Sorted cells were lysed in RLT buffer, and RNA was extracted using DNase-treated RNeasy Micro or Mini kits according to cell number. To prevent cross-contamination, each cell subset was processed individually, whereas patient and healthy donor samples were processed jointly. The immunoSEQ multiplex PCR was used to amplify TCRB sequences from cDNA, yielding 87-bp fragments that span the CDR3 region. Amplicons were sequenced on the Illumina HiSeq platform. In the source study's methods: Synthetic template baselines were used to correct PCR bias computationally, reads within Hamming distance 2 were collapsed, and singletons that could not be merged were discarded. Reads were aligned to IMGT to assign V, D and J genes, CDR3 length, and insertions or deletions at six rearrangement sites. Within each subset, clonotype counts were normalized to the number of sorted cells before true diversity and Gini coefficients were calculated with the tcR R package. Repertoire sharing was quantified using the overlap coefficient calculated on TCRB nucleotide sequences. Held by TCRdb, this immuneACCESS table contains in-frame sequences only and omits some clones. Under half of the omission traces to an unresolved V gene where checked; the cause of the rest is unknown. V and J calls and clone size are those listed in that table; D and trimming were worked out from the DNA. In all, the sample holds a few hundred thousand clones, and 13% to 15% of those were seen once. Roughly 6.7% of the sample is in the top ten clones.

Overall results and qualifications from the work: The naive, central memory and regulatory TCRB repertoires appeared to resemble one another more closely among patients than among healthy donors. Because the HLA sub-analyses included only small numbers of individuals, any influence of HLA type on TCRB rearrangement was left unresolved. Sequencing cDNA rather than genomic DNA could over-represent highly expressing activated cells, although activation and CD3 levels did not differ between groups. In all four CD4+ subsets, TCRB CDR3 length was moderately but significantly shorter in type 1 diabetes patients. PCR might favor shorter templates, but patient and control samples were amplified and corrected together, so any skew would affect both groups equally. At VDJ recombination sites, patients with type 1 diabetes made fewer insertions and deleted more nucleotides, a pattern implying thymic rearrangement abnormalities.

The chain is encoded by TRBV11-3 joined to TRBJ2-2, and perhaps TRBD2 as D gene, on 6 matching bases. What was sequenced was central memory CD4+ T cells from blood. This sequence originates from a man aged 25 to 40 in good health. The CDR3 reads CASSLARGTGELFF. The DNA reads as follows: TGTGCCAGCAGCTTAGCGCGGGGCACCGGGGAGCTGTTTTTT.